This T cell receptor beta chain originates from a study of T cell responses to AZD1222 COVID-19 vaccine. Findings and caveats of the study: Of spike-specific TCRs, nearly half reportedly target regions left unmutated in variants. Repertoire samples came only from after the peak T cell response.

Of note for this clone: Its antigen is not identified.

CDR1 and CDR2 from the germline V gene are MNHNY and SVGAGI (reference sequence). This CDR3 comprises 13 residues. V shed 3 bases, J shed 6 bases, and the junction held 1 base outside the gene matches. The data were produced by immunoSEQ multiplex PCR, yet TCRdb's version contains in-frame clones alone and is incomplete. The table records 90,000 to 150,000 clones, 75% to 90% of them present only once. Sequences were derived from peripheral blood, sampled 28 days after the second AZD1222 dose. The chain links TRBV6-6 to TRBJ2-1; 8 bases agree with TRBD2. The receptor's source is an adult who received the AZD1222 COVID-19 vaccine. Here the CDR3 reads CASSYGTSNEQFF. CDR3 coding DNA: TGTGCCAGCAGTTATGGGACTAGCAATGAGCAGTTCTTC.